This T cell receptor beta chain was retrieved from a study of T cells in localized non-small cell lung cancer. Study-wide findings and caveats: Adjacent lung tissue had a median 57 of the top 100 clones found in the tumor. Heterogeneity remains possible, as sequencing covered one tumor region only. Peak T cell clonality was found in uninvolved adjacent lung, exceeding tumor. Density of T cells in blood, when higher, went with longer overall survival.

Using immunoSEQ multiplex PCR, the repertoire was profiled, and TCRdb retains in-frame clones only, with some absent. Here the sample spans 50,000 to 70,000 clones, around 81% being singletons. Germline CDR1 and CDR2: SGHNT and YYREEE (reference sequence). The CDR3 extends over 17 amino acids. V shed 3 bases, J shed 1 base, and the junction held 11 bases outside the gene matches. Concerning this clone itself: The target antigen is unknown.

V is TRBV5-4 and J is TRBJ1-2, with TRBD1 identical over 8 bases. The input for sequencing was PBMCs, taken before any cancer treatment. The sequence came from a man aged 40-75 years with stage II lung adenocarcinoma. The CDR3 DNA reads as TGTGCCAGCAGCTCGAGCCAGGGGGCGCGGGATAACTATGGCTACACCTTC. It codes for CASSSSQGARDNYGYTF.